Below, 3 T cell receptor beta chains from the same sample are listed, as sequenced in a study of OX40 agonist ivuxolimab in advanced cancers. Produced via immunoSEQ multiplex PCR; TCRdb's table is partial and in-frame only. The sample holds about 68,000 clones; roughly 85% are singletons and the top ten take about a tenth. The sequencing here drew on CD4+ or CD8+ T cells sorted from blood, taken in a trial of the OX40 agonist ivuxolimab. The source is an adult with an advanced solid tumor such as melanoma, head and neck, liver or kidney cancer.

This chain uses TRBV2 with TRBJ1-3; D not certain. This CDR3 contains 13 residues. Trimming removed 2 bases from V and 4 bases from J, with 6 bases in between. From germline, CDR1 is SNHLY and CDR2 FYNNEI. As DNA, the CDR3 is TGTGCCAGCAGTGAATTGGGGGGAAACACCATATATTTT. Translation gives CASSELGGNTIYF. Looking up the rest from reference TRBV2 and TRBJ1-3 gives the full variable domain: EPEVTQTPSHQVTQMGQEVILRCVPISNHLYFYWYRQILGQKVEFLVSFYNNEISEKSEIFDDQFSVERPDGSNFTLKIRSTKLEDSAMYFCASSELGGNTIYFGEGSWLTVV.

The sample holds a few counts of this clone. J is TRBJ1-5 and V is TRBV16; possible D gene TRBD1, 5 bases. The germline gives CDR1 KGHSY, CDR2 FQNENV. The CDR3 length is 15 residues. V lost 0 bases to trimming and J lost 6 bases, with 12 bases between them. The CDR3 sequence: CASSQSVGVGQPQHF. Here the CDR3 DNA reads TGTGCCAGCAGCCAATCGGTGGGGGTGGGTCAGCCCCAGCATTTT.

The V call is TRBV2, the J call TRBJ2-1, with 8 bases identical to TRBD1. The CDR3 has 14 residues. CDR1 and CDR2 from the germline V gene are SNHLY and FYNNEI. The trim removed 8 bases at V and 7 bases at J, leaving 10 bases unmatched. The CDR3 region has the DNA TGTGCCAGCCGAGCGGACAGGGTACAAAATGAGCAGTTCTTC. Amino acids: CASRADRVQNEQFF. The whole variable domain, remainder taken from reference TRBV2 and TRBJ2-1, is EPEVTQTPSHQVTQMGQEVILRCVPISNHLYFYWYRQILGQKVEFLVSFYNNEISEKSEIFDDQFSVERPDGSNFTLKIRSTKLEDSAMYFCASRADRVQNEQFFGPGTRLTVL.